This T cell receptor (beta chain) was identified in a study of metastatic and nonmetastatic thyroid tumors. Study at large: Across blood and tumor or nodule tissue, repertoires from malignant and benign thyroid patients were compared with one another. Study findings and constraints: Across blood and tumor, TCR beta diversity in malignant thyroid tumors was reportedly significantly higher than in benign nodules.

Ahead of thyroid surgery, no patient had received treatment of any kind. The CDR3 totals 14 residues. V gave up 7 bases and J gave up 3 bases; unmatched junction bases: 4. Germline V gene data show CDR1 as MNHNS and CDR2 as SASEGT. This clone was recorded at least ten times. Its specificity is unknown. Per the authors' pipeline: The study's classifier, a distant-metastasis tool for papillary thyroid cancer, was built using CDR3 differences across clinicopathological groups. TCRdb reanalyzed the PCR reads via MiXCR. These V and J calls derive from TCRdb rather than the authors' analysis. In the table there are some 33,000 clones, under 8% of which are singletons.

The clonotype was recovered from a female donor with papillary thyroid cancer or a benign thyroid nodule (not recorded which). Some clones in this sample may be carry-over from other donors' samples. The sample consisted of blood. The chain carries TRBV6-1 and TRBJ1-1, with 11 bases aligning to TRBD1. The CDR3 bases are TGTGCCAGCACCGGGACAGGGGGTTACACTGAAGCTTTCTTT. Translation: CASTGTGGYTEAFF.